The clone carrying this T cell receptor (beta chain) showed up many times. J gave up 4 bases and V 4 bases, and 12 bases lay outside the gene matches. This CDR3 has 16 residues. The germline V gene encodes CDR1 SGHNT and CDR2 YYREEE (reference sequence). TCRdb redid the calling of the 5' RACE reads with MiXCR, one entry per CDR3 protein. The table includes tens of thousands of distinct CDR3 sequences, approximately 12% detected once. The time point here: sample taken at primary tumor resection. Whole RNA was taken from tumor, nontumor lung or frozen PBMC; it was then sequenced unsorted. The cohort: some 70 early-stage, untreated non-small cell lung cancer patients. The sample originates from a study of spatial heterogeneity in lung cancer.

The specimen comprised PBMCs, sampled at surgery. The chain joins TRBV5-4 to TRBJ1-1; 8 positions match TRBD1. This sequence originates from a male donor with early-stage non-small cell lung cancer. CDR3 protein: CASSRDLQGAVTEAFF. The CDR3 DNA reads as TGTGCCAGCAGCCGGGACCTCCAGGGGGCCGTCACTGAAGCTTTCTTT.